The T cell receptor beta chain described here comes from a study of CD8 T cells in ankylosing spondylitis. The study's findings and limits: Seemingly characteristic of ankylosing spondylitis blood was a TCR beta motif consisting of under 10 highly homologous variants.

This clonotype was recorded a few times. No antigen is known for it. TCRdb used MiXCR to reprocess the 5' RACE reads, holding one entry per CDR3 protein. The sample includes 450,000 or so distinct CDR3 sequences, 25% to 30% of them seen just once. Germline-derived CDR1 and CDR2 are SGHRS and YFSETQ. The CDR3 covers 14 residues. Between the trimmed V and J ends, which lost 4 bases and 0 bases, there was a span of 8 bases. This TCR was recovered from a male donor with ankylosing spondylitis. The chain joins TRBV5-1 to TRBJ1-3; no clear D gene. Sequencing input: blood, either unsorted or a sorted T cell fraction (not recorded which). CDR3 residues: CASSGPLSGNTIYF. DNA for the CDR3: TGCGCCAGCAGCGGGCCCCTCTCTGGAAACACCATATATTTT. Combining the CDR3 with reference TRBV5-1 and TRBJ1-3 gives the whole variable domain KAGVTQTPRYLIKTRGQQVTLSCSPISGHRSVSWYQQTPGQGLQFLFEYFSETQRNKGNFPGRFSGRQFSNSRSEMNVSTLELGDSALYLCASSGPLSGNTIYFGEGSWLTVV.